The present entry profiles one T cell receptor beta chain with its context. Each donor was healthy, and each was a bone marrow donor. A multiplex PCR was run with 60 Vbeta primers and 13 Jbeta primers. The assay was immunoSEQ multiplex PCR, and TCRdb's table has in-frame clones only and misses some. The sample shows about 150,000 clones, 85% of them seen only once. This sample is drawn from a study of cytomegalovirus exposure and HLA in healthy donors. This receptor was identified in a boy aged 2 to 9 in good health and CMV-seronegative. Sample: PBMCs.

CDR3 coding DNA: TGTGCCAGCAGTTACCGGAGCCGGTGGAGCGTCCACGAGCAGTACGTC. It yields the protein CASSYRSRWSVHEQYV. The chain joins TRBV6-5 to TRBJ2-7; D uncertain. CDR1 MNHEY and CDR2 SVGAGI come from the germline V gene. This CDR3 is 16 amino acids long. Trimming took off 2 bases at V and 5 bases at J, with 19 bases between the two ends.